The present T cell receptor (beta chain) was sequenced within a study of blood T cell repertoires in COVID-19. About the study: COVID-19 samples from acute and convalescent phases originated in the United States, Italy and Spain. Sample material is recorded as cDNA or gDNA derived from T cells, B-cell-depleted T cells, or PBMCs.

The CDR3 is made up of 13 amino acids. Per germline, CDR1 SGHAT and CDR2 FQNNGV. V lost 5 bases and J 9 bases, leaving 14 bases between the germline ends. Source study methods: Reference gene primer amplification gave nucleated cell count estimates. Here immunoSEQ multiplex PCR was the method, and the copy in TCRdb shows in-frame clones only, minus some. V and J calls and clone size come straight from that table; D and trimming were deduced from the DNA. This table holds roughly 72,000 clones, 79% found once. The rearrangement links TRBV11-2 to TRBJ2-1; TRBD2 might be the D (5 bases). This TCR was recovered from an elderly woman with active or convalescent COVID-19. Sample: peripheral blood. In DNA form, the CDR3 reads TGTGCCAGCAGCCCTAGAGGGCTGTCTGAGCAGTTCTTC. It translates to CASSPRGLSEQFF.